Below, 25 T cell receptor beta chains from the same sample are listed, as sequenced in a study of control samples from healthy donors and cancer patients. Clones were read by immunoSEQ multiplex PCR, and TCRdb kept only the in-frame ones, dropping some. The sample holds around 130,000 clones, around 90% seen once. The sample consisted of blood. These receptor sequences come from a man aged 50-60 years in good health.

V usage is TRBV7-9 and J usage is TRBJ2-5; D is possibly TRBD1 or TRBD2 (6 bases each). Germline CDR1 reads SEHNR; CDR2 reads FQNEAQ (reference sequence). Trimming stripped 5 bases from V and 3 bases from J, with 16 bases between. This CDR3 has 15 residues. The CDR3 is CASSPALGGKETQYF. CDR3 nucleotides: TGTGCCAGCAGCCCGGCGTTAGGGGGGAAAGAGACCCAGTACTTC.

The V and J genes are TRBV2 and TRBJ1-1; D is possibly TRBD1 (6 bases). The CDR3 has 14 residues. Germline lookup yields CDR1 SNHLY and CDR2 FYNNEI. Trimming took off 7 bases at V and 2 bases at J, with 14 bases between the two ends. CDR3 coding DNA: TGTGCCAGCATAAGGGACACCTATAACACTGAAGCTTTCTTT. It specifies CASIRDTYNTEAFF.

The CDR3 spells CASSFGQMNTEAFF. For the CDR3, the DNA is TGCGCCAGCAGCTTTGGACAGATGAACACTGAAGCTTTCTTT. The chain has TRBV5-1 and TRBJ1-1; weak D call: TRBD1 (6 bases). Germline V gives CDR1 SGHRS, CDR2 YFSETQ. The CDR3 has 14 residues. The germline V and J ends were trimmed by 2 bases and 0 bases, with 8 bases remaining between them.

As DNA, the CDR3 is TGTGCCAGCAGCCAGGGACGGGACTATGGCTACACCTTC. Its protein is CASSQGRDYGYTF. The chain links TRBV6-5 to TRBJ1-2, with D perhaps matching TRBD1 (5 bases). In germline, CDR1 is MNHEY, CDR2 SVGAGI. V lost 6 bases to trimming and J lost 3 bases, with 11 bases between them. The CDR3 length is 13 residues.

The J gene is TRBJ2-2, the V gene TRBV4-3, with D perhaps TRBD1 (6 bases). This CDR3 comprises 15 residues. Between the trimmed V and J ends, which lost 3 bases and 5 bases, there was a span of 13 bases. Germline V gives CDR1 LGHNA, CDR2 YSLEER. The CDR3 is CASSQATGRTGELFF. In DNA, the CDR3 is TGCGCCAGCAGCCAGGCGACAGGTCGGACCGGGGAGCTGTTTTTT.

The chain links TRBV23-1 to TRBJ1-4; 7 nucleotides align to TRBD1. TRBV23-1 is assigned to the ORF class and has an uncertain function. CDR3 size: 15 residues. Trimming took 0 bases from V and 7 from J; bases not matched to a gene: 5. The CDR3 DNA is TGCGCCAGCAGTCAATCAGAGGGGGCGTGTGAAAAACTGTTTTTT. This translates into CASSQSEGACEKLFF.

The rearrangement links TRBV30 to TRBJ1-2, with D perhaps matching TRBD1 (5 bases). The germline V and J ends were trimmed by 2 bases and 4 bases, with 20 bases remaining between them. The CDR3 has 16 amino acids. Germline-derived CDR1 and CDR2 are GTSNPN and SVGIG (reference sequence). The CDR3 reads CAWSPIGTYSGYGYTF. The CDR3, as DNA: TGTGCCTGGAGTCCTATAGGGACGTATAGTGGCTATGGCTACACCTTC.

This chain connects TRBV10-2 to TRBJ2-3; 8 nucleotides line up with TRBD2. Germline V lookup: CDR1 WSHSY, CDR2 SAAADI. V lost 1 base, J lost 2 bases, and 8 bases stayed unmatched. The CDR3 is made up of 17 amino acids. CDR3 nucleotide sequence: TGCGCCAGCAGTGAGTTGCGGGGGGTGAGTTCCACAGATACGCAGTATTTT. Translated, it gives CASSELRGVSSTDTQYF.

This clone appeared a single time. V usage is TRBV30 and J usage is TRBJ1-5; D ambiguous. Per germline, CDR1 GTSNPN and CDR2 SVGIG (reference sequence). V shed 3 bases and J shed 4 bases, with 13 bases lying between them. The CDR3 consists of 14 residues. DNA of the CDR3: TGTGCCTGGAGGGTCCGGGGTGGAAATCAGCCCCAGCATTTT. It codes for CAWRVRGGNQPQHF.

The rearrangement links TRBV9 to TRBJ2-3; 7 positions match TRBD1. After removal of 4 bases from V and 4 bases from J, the junction contained 9 bases not matched to a gene. CDR3 length: 15 residues. Germline V CDR1 and CDR2: SGDLS, YYNGEE. The CDR3 here is CASSPQGVRSDTQYF. CDR3 DNA sequence: TGTGCCAGCAGCCCCCAGGGGGTTAGATCAGATACGCAGTATTTT.

This chain joins TRBV5-1 and TRBJ1-6; a possible D gene is TRBD1 (5 bases). Germline CDR1 is SGHRS and CDR2 is YFSETQ. Trimming pared 0 bases from V and 10 bases from J, leaving 11 bases between. CDR3 length: 14 amino acids. Written as DNA, the CDR3 is TGCGCCAGCAGCTTGGGGGGGGACGGATCACCCCTCCACTTT. Translation gives CASSLGGDGSPLHF.

This chain uses TRBV27 with TRBJ1-2; D not resolved. Per the germline V gene, CDR1 is MNHEY and CDR2 is SMNVEV (reference sequence). Trimming took off 2 bases at V and 2 bases at J, with 6 bases between the two ends. The CDR3 has 13 amino acids. The CDR3 DNA reads TGTGCCAGCAGTTTAAAAGGGAACTATGGCTACACCTTC. It is translated as CASSLKGNYGYTF.

This clone was counted a few times. This rearrangement joins TRBV19 to TRBJ1-1; unclear D gene. This CDR3 is 14 amino acids long. Trimming stripped 3 bases from V and 0 bases from J, with 8 bases between. In germline, CDR1 is LNHDA, CDR2 SQIVND (reference sequence). The DNA of the CDR3 is TGTGCCAGTAGTATCTGGGAGGTGAACACTGAAGCTTTCTTT. Protein: CASSIWEVNTEAFF. Variable domain in full (rest from reference TRBV19 and TRBJ1-1): DGGITQSPKYLFRKEGQNVTLSCEQNLNHDAMYWYRQDPGQGLRLIYYSQIVNDFQKGDIAEGYSVSREKKESFPLTVTSAQKNPTAFYLCASSIWEVNTEAFFGQGTRLTVV.

This sequence joins TRBV2 and TRBJ1-1; 9 bases align to TRBD1. V gave up 2 bases and J gave up 3 bases; unmatched junction bases: 10. Germline V lookup: CDR1 SNHLY, CDR2 FYNNEI. The CDR3 runs to 17 residues. CDR3 coding DNA: TGTGCCAGCAGTGAACCGCGACAGGGGGTTAGGGACACTGAAGCTTTCTTT. This sequence encodes CASSEPRQGVRDTEAFF.

V is TRBV3-1 (or the pseudogene TRBV3-2) and J is TRBJ1-3, with D perhaps matching TRBD1 (6 bases). This CDR3 has 17 amino acids. Trimming cost V 1 base and J 3 bases, with 16 bases left between them. Germline V gene sequence: CDR1 LGHDT, CDR2 YNNKEL (reference sequence). Here the CDR3 reads CASSQAYGGANGNTIYF. The CDR3 DNA reads as TGTGCCAGCAGCCAAGCTTACGGGGGCGCAAATGGAAACACCATATATTTT.

V is TRBV9 and J is TRBJ1-2; the match to TRBD1 covers 8 bases. The CDR3 is 16 amino acids. Trimming cost V 0 bases and J 4 bases; bases outside gene matches: 8. Germline assignment: CDR1 SGDLS and CDR2 YYNGEE. The CDR3 loop is CASSVAGRGQGYGYTF. As DNA, the CDR3 is TGTGCCAGCAGCGTAGCAGGCAGGGGGCAGGGCTATGGCTACACCTTC.

This clone was observed a handful of times. The rearrangement links TRBV10-3 to TRBJ2-1; TRBD1 or TRBD2 may be the D gene (5 bases each). V was clipped by 6 bases and J by 4 bases, with 10 bases between them. This CDR3 spans 13 amino acids. The germline V gene encodes CDR1 ENHRY and CDR2 SYGVKD. CDR3 in DNA: TGTGCCATCAGGGGGGTTTCATACAATGAGCAGTTCTTC. This encodes CAIRGVSYNEQFF.

The table lists this clone with a count of one. The CDR3 here is CASRPPGQLTGELFF. CDR3 nucleotide sequence: TGTGCCAGTAGACCCCCGGGACAACTCACCGGGGAGCTGTTTTTT. The chain employs TRBV19 and TRBJ2-2, with D perhaps TRBD1 (6 bases). The CDR3 covers 15 residues. Germline CDR1 and CDR2: LNHDA and SQIVND (reference sequence). V was trimmed by 6 bases and J by 4 bases, leaving 15 bases between them.

J is TRBJ2-3 and V is TRBV7-2; 8 nucleotides align to TRBD1. V lost 3 bases and J lost 7; bases outside the gene matches: 3. The CDR3 has 13 residues. The germline V gene has CDR1 SGHTA and CDR2 FQGNSA. The CDR3 sequence is CASSFDRGYTQYF. The CDR3 DNA reads TGTGCCAGCAGCTTCGACAGGGGCTATACGCAGTATTTT. Drawing the rest from reference TRBV7-2 and TRBJ2-3, the complete variable domain is GAGVSQSPSNKVTEKGKDVELRCDPISGHTALYWYRQSLGQGLEFLIYFQGNSAPDKSGLPSDRFSAERTGGSVSTLTIQRTQQEDSAVYLCASSFDRGYTQYFGPGTRLTVL.

This rearrangement joins TRBV10-2 to TRBJ2-7, with a weak D call TRBD1 (5 bases). This CDR3 comprises 14 residues. CDR1 WSHSY and CDR2 SAAADI come from the germline V gene. V dropped 2 bases and J dropped 3 bases, with 11 bases sitting between them. The CDR3 coding sequence is TGCGCCAGCAGTGAGAAGGGGATATACTACGAGCAGTACTTC. Encoded protein: CASSEKGIYYEQYF.

The chain links TRBV3-1 (or the pseudogene TRBV3-2) to TRBJ1-6, with TRBD1 matching over 7 bases. The germline V gene encodes CDR1 LGHDT and CDR2 YNNKEL (reference sequence). The junction had 5 bases not matched to a gene; V was cut back by 4 bases and J by 5 bases. The CDR3 is made up of 15 amino acids. CDR3 loop: CASSPRTGDNSPLHF. The CDR3 nucleotides are TGTGCCAGCAGCCCTCGGACAGGAGATAATTCACCCCTCCACTTT.

This rearrangement joins TRBV4-1 to TRBJ2-1; 8 positions match TRBD2. The germline V gene encodes CDR1 MGHRA and CDR2 YSYEKL. V shed 2 bases, J shed 4 bases, and the junction held 7 bases outside the gene matches. The CDR3 length is 16 residues. CDR3 nucleotides: TGCGCCAGCAGCCAACTAAGCGGGGGACCTTACAATGAGCAGTTCTTC. Protein sequence: CASSQLSGGPYNEQFF.

This clone was picked up one time. The rearrangement uses TRBV6-5 and TRBJ1-6; possibly TRBD1 for D (5 bases). CDR3 length: 15 residues. Germline V gene sequence: CDR1 MNHEY, CDR2 SVGAGI. The V gene lost 7 bases and the J gene lost 6 bases, with 16 bases spanning the gap. DNA of the CDR3: TGTGCCAGCAACCCCGGGGGATTCGGTAATTCACCCCTCCACTTT. As protein: CASNPGGFGNSPLHF.

The chain uses TRBV6-2 or TRBV6-3 and TRBJ1-5; D not certain. This CDR3 is 16 amino acids long. Trimming removed 0 bases from V and 5 bases from J, with 14 bases in between. Germline CDR1 reads MNHEY; CDR2 reads SVGEGT. CDR3 in amino acids: CASSYSSGVVDQPQHF. The CDR3 DNA is TGTGCCAGCAGTTACTCGTCCGGGGTCGTAGATCAGCCCCAGCATTTT.

The CDR3 region is CSVLDPLADTQYF. As DNA, the CDR3 is TGCAGCGTACTGGATCCTCTCGCAGATACGCAGTATTTT. The chain uses TRBV29-1 and TRBJ2-3; no firm D call. The germline V and J ends were trimmed by 6 bases and 4 bases, with 14 bases remaining between them. Germline V gene sequence: CDR1 SQVTM, CDR2 ANQGSEA. The CDR3 consists of 13 residues.